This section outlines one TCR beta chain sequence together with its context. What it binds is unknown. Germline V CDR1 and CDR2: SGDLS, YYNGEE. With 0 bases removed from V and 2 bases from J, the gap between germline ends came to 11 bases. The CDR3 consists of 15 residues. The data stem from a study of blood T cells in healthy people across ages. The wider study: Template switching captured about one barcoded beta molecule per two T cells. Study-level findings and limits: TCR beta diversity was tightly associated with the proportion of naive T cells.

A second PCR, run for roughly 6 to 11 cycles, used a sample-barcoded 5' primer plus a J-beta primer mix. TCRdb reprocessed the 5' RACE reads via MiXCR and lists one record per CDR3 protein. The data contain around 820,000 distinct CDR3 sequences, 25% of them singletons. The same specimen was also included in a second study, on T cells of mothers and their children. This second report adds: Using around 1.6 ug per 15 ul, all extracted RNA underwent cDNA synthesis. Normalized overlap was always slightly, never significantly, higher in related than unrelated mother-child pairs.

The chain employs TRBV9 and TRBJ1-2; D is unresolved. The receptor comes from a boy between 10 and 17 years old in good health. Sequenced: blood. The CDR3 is CASSVEAAENYGYTF. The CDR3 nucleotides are TGTGCCAGCAGCGTAGAAGCGGCAGAGAACTATGGCTACACCTTC.